These T cell receptor beta chains were read from a single sample in a study of blood T cell repertoires in COVID-19. Assay: immunoSEQ multiplex PCR; the TCRdb copy retains only in-frame clones and omits some. Of approximately 250,000 clones listed, approximately 80% are singletons. Sequenced input: peripheral blood. Receptor source: a woman in her forties or fifties with acute or convalescent COVID-19. Both conserved end residues are part of each CDR3. A D gene is named only where the DNA matches it firmly.

j_gene: TRBJ2-7
v_gene: TRBV20-1
d_gene: TRBD2
CDR3aa: CSASLGLAGDEQYF
CDR3nt: TGCAGTGCTAGTTTGGGCCTAGCGGGAGACGAGCAGTACTTC

j_gene: TRBJ2-3
v_gene: TRBV21-1
d_gene: NA
CDR3aa: CASSKARQGARSGTDTQYF
CDR3nt: TGTGCCAGCAGCAAAGCGCGGCAGGGGGCGCGTAGTGGCACAGATACGCAGTATTTT

j_gene: TRBJ2-7
v_gene: TRBV5-6
d_gene: TRBD2
CDR3aa: CASSLSTGLASYEQYF
CDR3nt: TGTGCCAGCAGCCTTAGCACGGGACTAGCATCCTACGAGCAGTACTTC

j_gene: TRBJ1-2
v_gene: TRBV11-2
d_gene: NA
CDR3aa: CASSERSNYGYTF
CDR3nt: TGTGCCAGTTCCGAGAGGTCTAACTATGGCTACACCTTC

j_gene: TRBJ2-1
v_gene: TRBV19
d_gene: NA
CDR3aa: CASSGGVGIYNEQFF
CDR3nt: TGTGCCAGTAGCGGAGGAGTAGGGATCTACAATGAGCAGTTCTTC

j_gene: TRBJ2-1
v_gene: TRBV2
d_gene: TRBD2
CDR3aa: CASSEESGLAGGRLNEQFF
CDR3nt: TGTGCCAGCAGTGAAGAGAGTGGACTAGCGGGGGGGAGGTTAAATGAGCAGTTCTTC

j_gene: TRBJ1-6
v_gene: TRBV3-1/TRBV3-2
d_gene: NA
CDR3aa: CASSHAQESSPLHF
CDR3nt: TGTGCCAGCAGCCACGCCCAGGAAAGTTCACCCCTCCACTTT

j_gene: TRBJ2-6
v_gene: TRBV2
d_gene: TRBD1
CDR3aa: CASGDRGNRGANVLTF
CDR3nt: TGTGCCAGCGGGGACAGGGGAAACCGTGGGGCCAACGTCCTGACTTTC

j_gene: TRBJ2-1
v_gene: TRBV7-8
d_gene: NA
CDR3aa: CASSLALLADEQFF
CDR3nt: TGTGCCAGCAGCTTAGCGCTCCTCGCGGATGAGCAGTTCTTC

j_gene: TRBJ1-1
v_gene: TRBV28
d_gene: NA
CDR3aa: CASRGRAEAFF
CDR3nt: TGTGCCAGCAGGGGGCGCGCTGAAGCTTTCTTT